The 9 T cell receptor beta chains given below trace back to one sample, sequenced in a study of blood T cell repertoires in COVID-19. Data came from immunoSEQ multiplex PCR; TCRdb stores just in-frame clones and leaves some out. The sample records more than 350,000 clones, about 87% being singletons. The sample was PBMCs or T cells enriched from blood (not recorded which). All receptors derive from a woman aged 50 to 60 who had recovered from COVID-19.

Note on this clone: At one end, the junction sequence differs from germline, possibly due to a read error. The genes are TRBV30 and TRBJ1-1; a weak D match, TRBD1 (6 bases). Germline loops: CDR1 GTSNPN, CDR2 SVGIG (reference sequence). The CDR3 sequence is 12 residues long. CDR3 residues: CAQDSLNTEAFF. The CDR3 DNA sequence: TGCGCCCAGGACAGCCTGAACACTGAAGCTTTCTTT.

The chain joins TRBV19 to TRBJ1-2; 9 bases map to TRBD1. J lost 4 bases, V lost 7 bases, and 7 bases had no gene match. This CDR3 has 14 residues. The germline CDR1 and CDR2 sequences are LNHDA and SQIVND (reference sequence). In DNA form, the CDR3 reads TGTGCCAGTACTCCCTGGGGACAGGGCTATGGCTACACCTTC. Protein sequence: CASTPWGQGYGYTF.

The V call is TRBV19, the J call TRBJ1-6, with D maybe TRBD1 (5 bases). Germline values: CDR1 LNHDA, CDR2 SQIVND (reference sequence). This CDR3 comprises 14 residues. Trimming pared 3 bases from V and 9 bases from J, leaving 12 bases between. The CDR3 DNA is TGTGCCAGTAGTATTGACAGTAGGGTTTCACCCCTCCACTTT. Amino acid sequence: CASSIDSRVSPLHF.

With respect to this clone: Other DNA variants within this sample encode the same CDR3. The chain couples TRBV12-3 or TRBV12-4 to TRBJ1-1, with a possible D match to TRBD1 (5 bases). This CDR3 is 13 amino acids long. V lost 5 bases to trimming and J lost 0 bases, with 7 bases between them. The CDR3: CASSPTVNTEAFF. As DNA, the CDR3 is TGTGCCAGCAGTCCGACAGTGAACACTGAAGCTTTCTTT.

DNA for the CDR3: TGTGCCAGCAGCGTAGGGACTAGGGGCTATGAGCAGTTCTTC. Translating it yields CASSVGTRGYEQFF. The chain carries TRBV9 and TRBJ2-1, with 7 bases aligning to TRBD2. This CDR3 is built from 14 residues. CDR1 is SGDLS, CDR2 YYNGEE, per germline. The trim removed 0 bases at V and 8 bases at J, leaving 5 bases unmatched.

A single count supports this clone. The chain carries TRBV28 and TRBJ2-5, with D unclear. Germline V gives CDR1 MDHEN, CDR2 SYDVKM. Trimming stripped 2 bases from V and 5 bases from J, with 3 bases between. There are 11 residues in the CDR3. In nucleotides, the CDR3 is TGTGCCAGCAGTTTAGGCGAGACCCAGTACTTC. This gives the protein CASSLGETQYF.

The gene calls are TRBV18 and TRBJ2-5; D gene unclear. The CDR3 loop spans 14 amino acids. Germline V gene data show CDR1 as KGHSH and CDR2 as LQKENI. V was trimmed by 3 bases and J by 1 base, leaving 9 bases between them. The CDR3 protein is CASSPGQSQETQYF. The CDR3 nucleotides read TGTGCCAGCTCACCGGGCCAAAGCCAAGAGACCCAGTACTTC.

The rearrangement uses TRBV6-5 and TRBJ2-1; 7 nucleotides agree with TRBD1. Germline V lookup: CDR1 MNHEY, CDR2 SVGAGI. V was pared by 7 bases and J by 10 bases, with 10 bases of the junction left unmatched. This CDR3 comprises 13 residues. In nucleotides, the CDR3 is TGTGCCAGCACCTTAGACAGGGAAGGAGAGCAGTTCTTC. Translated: CASTLDREGEQFF.

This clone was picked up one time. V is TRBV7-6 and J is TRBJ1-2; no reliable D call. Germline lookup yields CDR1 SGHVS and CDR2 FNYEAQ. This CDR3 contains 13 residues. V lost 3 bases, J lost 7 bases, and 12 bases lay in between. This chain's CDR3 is CASSFLGGVGYTF. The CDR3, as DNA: TGTGCCAGCAGCTTCCTGGGAGGAGTTGGCTACACCTTC.